Listed below are T cell receptor beta chains from one sample, sequenced in a study of blood T cell repertoires in COVID-19. The data were produced by immunoSEQ multiplex PCR, yet TCRdb's version contains in-frame clones alone and is incomplete. The repertoire holds some 360,000 clones, 88% seen once, with 0.85% to 1.3% in the top ten. Sequenced sample: PBMCs or T cells enriched from blood (not recorded which). The receptors shown here come from a woman aged 25 to 39 who had been exposed to COVID-19. Both conserved end residues are part of each CDR3. D genes are given only for firm matches. The listing skips clone size in some rows; elsewhere it reads once, few, many or a size class.

d_gene: .; j_gene: TRBJ1-1; abundance: .; len: 15; v_gene: TRBV11-3; CDR3aa: CASSLVTGMNTEAFF; CDR3nt: TGTGCCAGCAGCTTAGTAACTGGTATGAACACTGAAGCTTTCTTT
d_gene: .; j_gene: TRBJ2-7; abundance: .; len: 13; v_gene: TRBV5-1; CDR3aa: CASSWALEGEQYF; CDR3nt: TGCGCCAGCAGCTGGGCCCTTGAGGGTGAGCAGTACTTC
d_gene: TRBD1; j_gene: TRBJ2-7; abundance: once; len: 14; v_gene: TRBV2; CDR3aa: CASRTGTETLEQYF; CDR3nt: TGTGCCAGCAGGACCGGGACAGAGACCCTCGAGCAGTACTTC
d_gene: TRBD2; j_gene: TRBJ2-1; abundance: once; len: 18; v_gene: TRBV18; CDR3aa: CASSLRNEREVSYNEQFF; CDR3nt: TGTGCCAGCTCACTACGAAATGAACGGGAGGTCTCCTACAATGAGCAGTTCTTC
d_gene: .; j_gene: TRBJ2-6; abundance: .; len: 15; v_gene: TRBV7-3; CDR3aa: CASSARSSGANVLTF; CDR3nt: TGTGCCAGCAGCGCTAGGAGCTCTGGGGCCAACGTCCTGACTTTC
d_gene: .; j_gene: TRBJ1-4; abundance: .; len: 15; v_gene: TRBV27; CDR3aa: CASSSPSATNEKLFF; CDR3nt: TGTGCCAGCAGTTCCCCATCAGCAACTAATGAAAAACTGTTTTTT
d_gene: TRBD2; j_gene: TRBJ2-7; abundance: once; len: 13; v_gene: TRBV7-3; CDR3aa: CASSFGGSHEQYF; CDR3nt: TGTGCCAGCAGCTTCGGGGGGTCCCACGAGCAGTACTTC
d_gene: .; j_gene: TRBJ2-5; abundance: .; len: 14; v_gene: TRBV24-1; CDR3aa: CATSDLTKSGTQYF; CDR3nt: TGTGCCACCAGTGATTTGACTAAGTCTGGGACCCAGTACTTC
d_gene: .; j_gene: TRBJ2-3; abundance: .; len: 14; v_gene: TRBV19; CDR3aa: CASSPTLGADTQYF; CDR3nt: TGTGCCAGTAGTCCCACCCTGGGCGCAGATACGCAGTATTTT
d_gene: TRBD1; j_gene: TRBJ1-5; abundance: .; len: 14; v_gene: TRBV7-8; CDR3aa: CASSEGGRNQPQHF; CDR3nt: TGTGCCAGCAGCGAAGGGGGCCGGAATCAGCCCCAGCATTTT
d_gene: TRBD2; j_gene: TRBJ2-7; abundance: .; len: 16; v_gene: TRBV7-2; CDR3aa: CASSLQRELSLYEQYF; CDR3nt: TGTGCCAGCAGCTTACAGCGGGAGCTCTCCCTCTACGAGCAGTACTTC
d_gene: TRBD1; j_gene: TRBJ1-1; abundance: .; len: 13; v_gene: TRBV27; CDR3aa: CASRGGGNTEAFF; CDR3nt: TGTGCCAGCAGAGGAGGGGGCAACACTGAAGCTTTCTTT
d_gene: .; j_gene: TRBJ2-3; abundance: .; len: 11; v_gene: TRBV20-1; CDR3aa: CSARDSDTQYF; CDR3nt: TGCAGTGCTAGAGACTCAGATACGCAGTATTTT
d_gene: TRBD2; j_gene: TRBJ2-1; abundance: .; len: 15; v_gene: TRBV7-3; CDR3aa: CASSLMAGGWNEQFF; CDR3nt: TGTGCCAGCAGCTTAATGGCGGGAGGTTGGAATGAGCAGTTCTTC
d_gene: .; j_gene: TRBJ2-1; abundance: .; len: 12; v_gene: TRBV7-8; CDR3aa: CASSPFYNEQFF; CDR3nt: TGTGCCAGCAGCCCCTTTTACAATGAGCAGTTCTTC
d_gene: TRBD2; j_gene: TRBJ2-7; abundance: .; len: 16; v_gene: TRBV7-8; CDR3aa: CASSLAGSGIPYEQYF; CDR3nt: TGTGCCAGCAGCTTAGCGGGTAGCGGGATACCGTACGAGCAGTACTTC
d_gene: .; j_gene: TRBJ2-1; abundance: .; len: 14; v_gene: TRBV7-9; CDR3aa: CASSFYDSYNEQFF; CDR3nt: TGTGCCAGCAGCTTTTATGACAGCTACAATGAGCAGTTCTTC
d_gene: TRBD1; j_gene: TRBJ1-2; abundance: once; len: 15; v_gene: TRBV7-2; CDR3aa: CASSRWTGTNYGYTF; CDR3nt: TGTGCCAGCAGCCGCTGGACAGGGACTAACTATGGCTACACCTTC
d_gene: TRBD1; j_gene: TRBJ1-1; abundance: .; len: 14; v_gene: TRBV6-4; CDR3aa: CASSHTGVAGIAFF; CDR3nt: TGTGCCAGCAGTCACACAGGGGTCGCGGGGATAGCTTTCTTT
d_gene: TRBD1; j_gene: TRBJ1-5; abundance: .; len: 14; v_gene: TRBV6-5; CDR3aa: CASSWTGGNQPQHF; CDR3nt: TGTGCCAGCAGTTGGACAGGGGGCAATCAGCCCCAGCATTTT
d_gene: TRBD1; j_gene: TRBJ1-2; abundance: .; len: 17; v_gene: TRBV5-1; CDR3aa: CASSSGIIDGRGDGYTF; CDR3nt: TGCGCCAGCAGCTCGGGGATTATTGACGGCAGGGGGGATGGCTACACCTTC
d_gene: .; j_gene: TRBJ2-7; abundance: .; len: 12; v_gene: TRBV29-1; CDR3aa: CSVVVGAYEQYF; CDR3nt: TGCAGCGTTGTAGTCGGGGCCTACGAGCAGTACTTC
d_gene: TRBD1; j_gene: TRBJ2-1; abundance: .; len: 16; v_gene: TRBV2; CDR3aa: CASSERAGGDGGEQFF; CDR3nt: TGTGCCAGCAGTGAGAGGGCAGGGGGCGATGGAGGGGAGCAGTTCTTC
d_gene: TRBD2; j_gene: TRBJ2-1; abundance: .; len: 14; v_gene: TRBV29-1; CDR3aa: CSVPGLALYNEQFF; CDR3nt: TGCAGCGTTCCCGGACTAGCCCTCTACAATGAGCAGTTCTTC
d_gene: TRBD2; j_gene: TRBJ2-1; abundance: .; len: 12; v_gene: TRBV6-5; CDR3aa: CASTLAGVGQFF; CDR3nt: TGTGCCAGCACCCTAGCGGGAGTCGGGCAGTTCTTC
d_gene: .; j_gene: TRBJ1-5; abundance: .; len: 15; v_gene: TRBV2; CDR3aa: CASGRSGYSNQPQHF; CDR3nt: TGTGCCAGCGGTCGCTCGGGATATAGCAATCAGCCCCAGCATTTT
d_gene: .; j_gene: TRBJ2-7; abundance: .; len: 15; v_gene: TRBV6-5; CDR3aa: CASSYSVSGRGEQYF; CDR3nt: TGTGCCAGCAGTTACTCTGTTTCTGGGCGTGGGGAGCAGTACTTC
d_gene: TRBD1; j_gene: TRBJ1-2; abundance: .; len: 18; v_gene: TRBV7-9; CDR3aa: CASSLHRDRDGRYYGYTF; CDR3nt: TGTGCCAGCAGCTTACACCGGGACAGGGACGGTCGTTACTATGGCTACACCTTC
d_gene: TRBD2; j_gene: TRBJ2-1; abundance: .; len: 16; v_gene: TRBV5-4; CDR3aa: CASSLGGLAGYNEQFF; CDR3nt: TGTGCCAGCAGCTTGGGGGGACTAGCGGGTTACAATGAGCAGTTCTTC
d_gene: TRBD1; j_gene: TRBJ1-5; abundance: .; len: 15; v_gene: TRBV10-2; CDR3aa: CASRTGGSSNQPQHF; CDR3nt: TGCGCCAGTAGGACAGGGGGATCCAGCAATCAGCCCCAGCATTTT
d_gene: .; j_gene: TRBJ2-2; abundance: .; len: 15; v_gene: TRBV24-1; CDR3aa: CATSELAANTGELFF; CDR3nt: TGTGCCACCAGTGAACTAGCCGCGAACACCGGGGAGCTGTTTTTT
d_gene: TRBD2; j_gene: TRBJ2-7; abundance: few; len: 17; v_gene: TRBV27; CDR3aa: CASSLARLAGSLNEQYF; CDR3nt: TGTGCCAGCAGTTTAGCTCGACTAGCGGGGAGTTTGAACGAGCAGTACTTC
d_gene: TRBD2; j_gene: TRBJ2-7; abundance: .; len: 15; v_gene: TRBV7-9; CDR3aa: CASSKFLAGVDEQYF; CDR3nt: TGTGCCAGCAGCAAGTTCCTAGCGGGAGTTGATGAGCAGTACTTC
d_gene: TRBD2; j_gene: TRBJ2-1; abundance: .; len: 16; v_gene: TRBV11-1; CDR3aa: CASSLAILAGGNEQFF; CDR3nt: TGTGCCAGCAGCTTAGCGATACTAGCGGGGGGTAATGAGCAGTTCTTC
d_gene: TRBD2; j_gene: TRBJ2-1; abundance: .; len: 16; v_gene: TRBV28; CDR3aa: CASSFRLAGGPDEQFF; CDR3nt: TGTGCCAGCAGTTTTAGACTAGCGGGAGGGCCCGATGAGCAGTTCTTC
d_gene: TRBD2; j_gene: TRBJ2-2; abundance: .; len: 16; v_gene: TRBV30; CDR3aa: CAWSTSRDYNTGELFF; CDR3nt: TGTGCCTGGAGTACGAGCCGGGACTATAACACCGGGGAGCTGTTTTTT
d_gene: .; j_gene: TRBJ2-1; abundance: .; len: 16; v_gene: TRBV21-1; CDR3aa: CASSRPRGSSYNEQFF; CDR3nt: TGTGCCAGCAGCCGACCCAGGGGAAGCTCCTACAATGAGCAGTTCTTC
d_gene: TRBD2; j_gene: TRBJ2-3; abundance: .; len: 19; v_gene: TRBV14; CDR3aa: CASSQLTGLAGALTDTQYF; CDR3nt: TGTGCCAGCAGCCAACTCACTGGACTAGCGGGGGCCCTCACAGATACGCAGTATTTT
d_gene: .; j_gene: TRBJ1-2; abundance: .; len: 13; v_gene: TRBV9; CDR3aa: CASSVGQGYGYTF; CDR3nt: TGTGCCAGCAGCGTAGGGCAGGGGTATGGCTACACCTTC